These 13 T cell receptor beta chains were sequenced from one sample in a study of OX40 agonist ivuxolimab in advanced cancers. Measured with immunoSEQ multiplex PCR; TCRdb has only the in-frame clones, and not every one. The data contain some 21,000 clones, around nine tenths of them seen just once; the ten biggest clones take up 50%. The material sequenced was CD4+ or CD8+ T cells sorted from blood, taken in a trial of the OX40 agonist ivuxolimab. The receptors shown here come from an adult with an advanced solid tumor such as melanoma, head and neck, liver or kidney cancer.

The chain employs TRBV14 and TRBJ1-1, with D unresolved. Per germline, CDR1 SGHDN and CDR2 FVKESK. There are 14 residues in the CDR3. Trimming stripped 1 base from V and 8 bases from J, with 14 bases between. The chain's CDR3 is CASSQVSGISEAFF. CDR3 nucleotides: TGTGCCAGCAGCCAAGTTTCCGGGATCTCGGAAGCTTTCTTT.

V usage is TRBV21-1 and J usage is TRBJ2-6. TRBV21-1 is classified as a pseudogene. This CDR3 spans 15 amino acids. CDR3: CASSIQVPGANVLTF. The CDR3 DNA reads TGTGCCAGCAGCATTCAAGTTCCTGGGGCCAACGTCCTGACTTTC.

The V gene is TRBV27, the J gene TRBJ2-7; no definite D call. The CDR3 runs 13 residues. The germline V gene has CDR1 MNHEY and CDR2 SMNVEV (reference sequence). The germline V and J ends were trimmed by 3 bases and 3 bases, with 9 bases remaining between them. The CDR3 DNA follows: TGTGCCAGCAGTTTGACCGGAAGCTACGAGCAGTACTTC. Encoded protein: CASSLTGSYEQYF.

The CDR3, as DNA: TGTGCCAGCAGCTTAGGGGACAGGGCAAATATGGGACTACAAGAGACCCAGTACTTC. Translating gives CASSLGDRANMGLQETQYF. The rearrangement links TRBV7-2 to TRBJ2-5; 9 bases are a match to TRBD1. V was clipped by 1 base and J by 2 bases; unmatched bases: 14. Germline V CDR1 and CDR2: SGHTA, FQGNSA. The CDR3 is 19 residues long.

The V gene is TRBV4-3, the J gene TRBJ1-2; D is unresolved. V lost 3 bases and J lost 8, with 16 bases in between. In germline, CDR1 is LGHNA, CDR2 YSLEER. The CDR3 covers 14 residues. The CDR3: CASSHRETMRGYTF. In DNA form, the CDR3 reads TGCGCCAGCAGCCACCGGGAGACCATGAGGGGCTACACCTTC.

The rearrangement links TRBV6-1 to TRBJ2-3; D is unresolved. The CDR3 sequence is 13 residues long. The V end was cut by 10 bases, the J end by 3 bases, with 14 bases between. CDR1 is MNHNS, CDR2 SASEGT, per germline. The CDR3: CATPSPSTDTQYF. DNA of the CDR3: TGTGCCACCCCCTCCCCGTCGACAGATACGCAGTATTTT.

This chain joins TRBV4-1 and TRBJ2-7, with D possibly being TRBD1 or TRBD2 (7 bases each). Per the germline V gene, CDR1 is MGHRA and CDR2 is YSYEKL. The CDR3 runs to 15 residues. Trimming stripped 1 base from V and 3 bases from J, with 13 bases between. CDR3 residues: CASSQAPGGDYEQYF. The CDR3 bases are TGCGCCAGCAGCCAAGCCCCAGGGGGGGACTACGAGCAGTACTTC.

The chain is built from TRBV27 and TRBJ2-7; D might be TRBD2 (6 bases). V shed 2 bases and J shed 4 bases, with 15 bases lying between them. CDR1 MNHEY and CDR2 SMNVEV come from the germline V gene (reference sequence). CDR3 size: 15 residues. In nucleotides, the CDR3 is TGTGCCAGCAGTTTAACGGCCACACTAGCTTACGAGCAGTACTTC. This translates into CASSLTATLAYEQYF.

The CDR3 bases are TGTGCCAGTATCCAAGGGTGGGGAAACACTGAAGCTTTCTTT. This sequence encodes CASIQGWGNTEAFF. The chain employs TRBV19 and TRBJ1-1, with D unresolved. Germline values: CDR1 LNHDA, CDR2 SQIVND (reference sequence). Trimming took 7 bases from V and 2 from J, leaving 14 bases between them. There are 14 residues in the CDR3. Full variable domain (rest looked up from reference TRBV19 and TRBJ1-1): DGGITQSPKYLFRKEGQNVTLSCEQNLNHDAMYWYRQDPGQGLRLIYYSQIVNDFQKGDIAEGYSVSREKKESFPLTVTSAQKNPTAFYLCASIQGWGNTEAFFGQGTRLTVV.

This clone was detected only a few times. The V and J genes are TRBV4-2 and TRBJ1-2; possible D gene TRBD1, 5 bases. Between the trimmed V and J ends, which lost 5 bases and 4 bases, there was a span of 17 bases. Germline V CDR1 and CDR2: LGHNA, YNFKEQ. This CDR3 comprises 15 residues. CDR3 region: CASSSPAGSSYGYTF. In nucleotides, the CDR3 is TGTGCCAGCAGCTCCCCTGCAGGGTCTAGCTATGGCTACACCTTC.

The chain couples TRBV28 to TRBJ1-1; the D is unclear. CDR1 is MDHEN and CDR2 is SYDVKM in the germline V gene. This CDR3 comprises 14 residues. V was pared by 2 bases and J by 1 base, with 8 bases between. CDR3 protein: CASSLNGRNTEAFF. In DNA form, the CDR3 reads TGTGCCAGCAGTTTAAATGGTAGGAACACTGAAGCTTTCTTT.

V gene TRBV19 combines with J gene TRBJ2-1; TRBD2 matches at 9 bases. The CDR3 consists of 14 residues. The germline gives CDR1 LNHDA, CDR2 SQIVND (reference sequence). The V segment lost 7 bases and the J segment 8 bases; nucleotides outside the gene matches: 9. The CDR3 region is CASNSGSGRDEQFF. The DNA of the CDR3 is TGTGCCAGTAATTCGGGTAGCGGGAGAGATGAGCAGTTCTTC.

This clone was seen a single time. The genes are TRBV6-5 and TRBJ2-5, with D tentatively TRBD1 (6 bases). Germline CDR1 and CDR2: MNHEY and SVGAGI. Trimming left V 0 bases short and J 5 bases short, with 13 bases between. The CDR3 covers 15 residues. The CDR3 nucleotides are TGTGCCAGCAGTTACTCATCGGACAGCCCCGAGACCCAGTACTTC. Translated, it gives CASSYSSDSPETQYF.